The 32 T cell receptor beta chains given below trace back to one sample, sequenced in a study of T-cell reconstitution after alpha-beta-depleted transplantation in children. As it was prepared, the TCRbeta library received unique molecular identifiers. TCRdb re-analysed the PCR reads in MiXCR, keeping a single row per CDR3 protein. The top ten hold roughly 27% of the sample, which has 210,000 or so distinct CDR3 sequences, roughly 11% seen once. The sample here was PBMCs, taken before TCRalphabeta/CD19-depleted stem cell transplant. The receptors here all came from a child in the first two years of life with acute myeloid leukemia, due to receive a stem cell transplant.

This clonotype was picked up many times. J is TRBJ2-5 and V is TRBV10-1; D gene unclear. CDR3 size: 14 residues. Trimming removed 0 bases from V and 2 bases from J, with 7 bases in between. Germline V gene data show CDR1 as WNHNN and CDR2 as SYGVQD (reference sequence). This CDR3 is CASSESAGQETQYF. The CDR3 DNA reads as TGCGCCAGCAGTGAGTCAGCTGGACAAGAGACCCAGTACTTC.

This clonotype was counted at least ten times. The chain carries TRBV5-1 and TRBJ1-2, with D unresolved. CDR3 length: 13 residues. Germline-derived CDR1 and CDR2 are SGHRS and YFSETQ. Trimming left V 3 bases short and J 6 bases short, with 12 bases between. CDR3 loop: CASSSQASDGYTF. DNA for the CDR3: TGCGCCAGCAGCTCTCAGGCGTCTGATGGCTACACCTTC.

On this clonotype itself: A clone one base away is much larger, so this may be a read error. The CDR3 sequence is CASSFSPSGTRTDTQYF. For the CDR3, the DNA is TGTGCCAGCAGCTTCTCGCCTAGCGGAACCCGCACAGATACGCAGTATTTT. The chain employs TRBV11-2 and TRBJ2-3, with 7 positions matching TRBD2. The junction had 10 bases not matched to a gene; V was cut back by 3 bases and J by 1 base. The CDR3 is 17 amino acids. The germline V gene encodes CDR1 SGHAT and CDR2 FQNNGV.

This clonotype was seen ten or more times. The chain couples TRBV20-1 to TRBJ1-2; no reliable D call. CDR3 size: 14 residues. The germline gives CDR1 DFQATT, CDR2 SNEGSKA (reference sequence). Trimming removed 0 bases from V and 7 bases from J, with 15 bases in between. The CDR3, as DNA: TGCAGTGCTAGAGATCGGTACGGGGAGAGTGGCTACACCTTC. Its translation: CSARDRYGESGYTF.

This clonotype was detected many times. The chain combines TRBV4-3 with TRBJ2-1; D call uncertain. CDR3 length equals 14 residues. Germline lookup yields CDR1 LGHNA and CDR2 YSLEER. V was trimmed by 0 bases and J by 2 bases, leaving 5 bases between them. CDR3 residues: CASSQDRAYNEQFF. DNA of the CDR3: TGCGCCAGCAGCCAAGATCGGGCCTACAATGAGCAGTTCTTC.

There are many counts of this clonotype. V usage is TRBV3-1 and J usage is TRBJ2-1; 7 bases fit TRBD1. Germline V gene data show CDR1 as LGHDT and CDR2 as YNNKEL (reference sequence). This CDR3 spans 15 amino acids. Trimming cost V 4 bases and J 7 bases; bases outside gene matches: 10. CDR3 residues: CASSPHFYRGNEQFF. CDR3 bases: TGTGCCAGCAGCCCTCATTTTTACAGGGGAAATGAGCAGTTCTTC.

The chain carries TRBV23-1 and TRBJ2-7, with a weak D call TRBD2 (5 bases). TRBV23-1 is placed among ORFs of uncertain function. CDR3 size: 13 residues. V dropped 10 bases and J dropped 9 bases, with 22 bases sitting between them. The CDR3 sequence: CAKRWNRGWGQYF. The CDR3 coding sequence is TGCGCCAAGCGATGGAACCGGGGTTGGGGGCAGTACTTC.

The chain couples TRBV7-9 to TRBJ1-3; TRBD1 might be the D (5 bases). Germline V CDR1 and CDR2: SEHNR, FQNEAQ (reference sequence). Trimming removed 3 bases at V and 4 bases at J, with 10 bases between. CDR3 length: 14 residues. CDR3 nucleotide sequence: TGTGCCAGCAGCTTGGAGGGGCCCGGAAACACCATATATTTT. It codes for CASSLEGPGNTIYF.

This clonotype was observed a handful of times. The chain carries TRBV12-3 or TRBV12-4 and TRBJ1-1; no clear D. The CDR3 sequence is 14 residues long. V was cut by 3 bases and J by 0 bases, with 8 bases left in between. The CDR3 loop reads CASSFIPMNTEAFF. The DNA for the CDR3 is TGTGCCAGCAGTTTTATTCCCATGAACACTGAAGCTTTCTTT.

A few counts support this clonotype. The chain couples TRBV28 to TRBJ2-1; D remains unclear. Trimming took 3 bases from V and 8 from J, leaving 11 bases between them. This CDR3 has 13 residues. CDR1 is MDHEN and CDR2 is SYDVKM in the germline V gene. The CDR3 DNA reads TGTGCCAGCAGTTTTAGCTTCGCGGATGAGCAGTTCTTC. Residues: CASSFSFADEQFF.

As regards this clonotype: The junction departs from germline at one end; a sequencing error may be responsible. CDR3 in amino acids: CASSYSQGEGLPPGGLFF. The CDR3 DNA sequence: TGTGCCAGCAGTTACTCCCAGGGGGAGGGCCTTCCGCCCGGGGGGCTGTTTTTT. The V call is TRBV6-5, the J call TRBJ2-2, with D tentatively TRBD1 or TRBD2 (7 bases each). The CDR3 is 18 amino acids. CDR1 MNHEY and CDR2 SVGAGI come from the germline V gene.

This clonotype was observed a handful of times. This chain joins TRBV15 and TRBJ2-5, with TRBD2 identical over 7 bases. The trim removed 8 bases at V and 8 bases at J, leaving 14 bases unmatched. CDR1 and CDR2 from the germline V gene are LNHNV and YYDKDF (reference sequence). The CDR3 has 14 amino acids. The CDR3 region is CATGGDLISRTQYF. In nucleotides, the CDR3 is TGTGCCACCGGGGGGGACTTAATTAGTCGAACCCAGTACTTC.

This chain joins TRBV7-8 and TRBJ2-1; D possibly matches TRBD1 or TRBD2 (6 bases each). Germline V gene lookup returns CDR1 SGHVS and CDR2 FQNEAQ. This CDR3 has 16 amino acids. Trimming removed 0 bases from V and 5 bases from J, with 14 bases in between. The CDR3 DNA follows: TGTGCCAGCAGCTTAGCGGTTGGAGGGACAAACAATGAGCAGTTCTTC. This translates into CASSLAVGGTNNEQFF.

This clonotype was seen ten or more times. This chain links TRBV3-1 with TRBJ1-1; TRBD1 might be the D (6 bases). The CDR3 is 13 residues long. Trimming removed 1 base from V and 10 bases from J, with 13 bases in between. From germline, CDR1 is LGHDT and CDR2 YNNKEL (reference sequence). In DNA, the CDR3 is TGTGCCAGCAGCCAAGGGCAGGGGACGGTAGCTTTCTTT. It yields the protein CASSQGQGTVAFF.

This clonotype showed up just a few times. V usage is TRBV3-1 and J usage is TRBJ1-1; TRBD1 agrees at 8 bases. CDR1 is LGHDT and CDR2 is YNNKEL in the germline V gene (reference sequence). The V and J ends lost 4 bases and 8 bases, in that order; junction bases with no gene match: 6. The CDR3 loop spans 13 amino acids. This CDR3 is CASSPMNRGEAFF. The CDR3 nucleotides read TGTGCCAGCAGCCCCATGAACAGGGGGGAAGCTTTCTTT. The variable domain in full, completed from reference TRBV3-1 and TRBJ1-1, reads DTAVSQTPKYLVTQMGNDKSIKCEQNLGHDTMYWYKQDSKKFLKIMFSYNNKELIINETVPNRFSPKSPDKAHLNLHINSLELGDSAVYFCASSPMNRGEAFFGQGTRLTVV.

This clonotype was found many times. The rearrangement uses TRBV18 and TRBJ2-5; no firm D call. The germline V and J ends were trimmed by 3 bases and 6 bases, with 8 bases remaining between them. Germline CDR1 KGHSH, CDR2 LQKENI. The CDR3 extends over 12 amino acids. For the CDR3, the DNA is TGTGCCAGCTCACCGGTCGAAAAGACCCAGTACTTC. It codes for CASSPVEKTQYF. Filled out from reference TRBV18 and TRBJ2-5, the complete variable domain reads NAGVMQNPRHLVRRRGQEARLRCSPMKGHSHVYWYRQLPEEGLKFMVYLQKENIIDESGMPKERFSAEFPKEGPSILRIQQVVRGDSAAYFCASSPVEKTQYFGPGTRLLVL.

On this clonotype itself: Since a much larger clone is just one base distant, this may be a read error. The V gene is TRBV5-1, the J gene TRBJ2-5; unclear D gene. Germline assignment: CDR1 SGHRS and CDR2 YFSETQ. CDR3 size: 12 residues. V shed 4 bases and J shed 5 bases, with 9 bases lying between them. CDR3 nucleotides: TGCGCCAGCAGCCCTACTACGGAGACCCAGTACTTC. Residues: CASSPTTETQYF.

This clonotype was found many times. CDR3 in amino acids: CSARISSRNTIYF. CDR3 coding DNA: TGCAGTGCCAGGATTTCCTCGAGAAACACCATATATTTT. The chain combines TRBV20-1 with TRBJ1-3; D unclear. The length of the CDR3 is 13 residues. The germline V and J ends were trimmed by 6 bases and 5 bases, with 14 bases remaining between them. The germline V gene has CDR1 DFQATT and CDR2 SNEGSKA (reference sequence).

This clonotype was recorded a few times. V gene TRBV7-2 combines with J gene TRBJ2-5; D call uncertain. Trimming pared 5 bases from V and 4 bases from J, leaving 17 bases between. Germline V gene data show CDR1 as SGHTA and CDR2 as FQGNSA. The CDR3 extends over 15 amino acids. This chain's CDR3 is CASSRPVLRRETQYF. In nucleotides, the CDR3 is TGTGCCAGCAGCCGCCCGGTCCTCCGTCGAGAGACCCAGTACTTC. Full variable domain (outside the CDR3, taken from reference TRBV7-2 and TRBJ2-5): GAGVSQSPSNKVTEKGKDVELRCDPISGHTALYWYRQSLGQGLEFLIYFQGNSAPDKSGLPSDRFSAERTGGSVSTLTIQRTQQEDSAVYLCASSRPVLRRETQYFGPGTRLLVL.

This chain connects TRBV28 to TRBJ2-3, with D possibly being TRBD1 (6 bases). The CDR3 covers 13 residues. Looked up from germline, CDR1 is MDHEN and CDR2 is SYDVKM. The V and J ends lost 6 bases and 5 bases respectively, with 12 bases between them. The DNA for the CDR3 is TGTGCCAGCAGACCACAGGGTCAAGATACGCAGTATTTT. Residues: CASRPQGQDTQYF.

This clonotype has ten or more counts. The chain carries TRBV5-1 and TRBJ1-5; 7 positions agree with TRBD1. This CDR3 region has 14 residues. Germline CDR1 reads SGHRS; CDR2 reads YFSETQ. Unmatched junction bases numbered 5, after V lost 1 base and J lost 7 bases. The CDR3 DNA reads TGCGCCAGCAGCTTGAAGGGGGCGATCCAGCCCCAGCATTTT. Amino acids: CASSLKGAIQPQHF.

The V gene is TRBV28, the J gene TRBJ2-1; D unclear. Germline assignment: CDR1 MDHEN and CDR2 SYDVKM. Trimming took off 6 bases at V and 5 bases at J, with 20 bases between the two ends. The CDR3 has 16 amino acids. The CDR3 reads CASRELRRSNHNEQFF. The CDR3 DNA is TGTGCCAGCAGAGAGTTAAGGAGATCGAATCACAATGAGCAGTTCTTC.

A few counts support this clonotype. This rearrangement joins TRBV5-5 to TRBJ1-5; 7 positions agree with TRBD1. Unmatched junction bases numbered 10, after V lost 2 bases and J lost 8 bases. Per the germline V gene, CDR1 is SGHKS and CDR2 is YYEKEE (reference sequence). The CDR3 is made up of 15 amino acids. The DNA of the CDR3 is TGTGCCAGCAGCTTTCTAGGGGGCATATGGGAGCCCCAGCATTTT. Translating it yields CASSFLGGIWEPQHF.

This clonotype was observed a few times. The chain links TRBV5-1 to TRBJ2-5; 8 nucleotides agree with TRBD2. V dropped 4 bases and J dropped 1; count of bases not matched to a gene: 3. The CDR3 is 14 amino acids. Germline CDR1 and CDR2: SGHRS and YFSETQ. The CDR3 spells CASSSGTSQETQYF. The CDR3 DNA reads as TGCGCCAGCAGCAGCGGGACTAGCCAAGAGACCCAGTACTTC. The full variable domain, completed using reference TRBV5-1 and TRBJ2-5, is KAGVTQTPRYLIKTRGQQVTLSCSPISGHRSVSWYQQTPGQGLQFLFEYFSETQRNKGNFPGRFSGRQFSNSRSEMNVSTLELGDSALYLCASSSGTSQETQYFGPGTRLLVL.

In this sample, this clonotype turned up a few times. This chain links TRBV5-1 with TRBJ2-2; D not resolved. There are 11 residues in the CDR3. The germline V gene encodes CDR1 SGHRS and CDR2 YFSETQ. The V gene lost 2 bases and the J gene lost 10 bases, with 6 bases spanning the gap. The CDR3 is CASSFTEELFF. CDR3 DNA sequence: TGCGCCAGCAGCTTTACGGAGGAGCTGTTTTTT.

This clonotype was detected many times. The J gene is TRBJ2-7, the V gene TRBV3-1, with D uncertain. Germline V gene data show CDR1 as LGHDT and CDR2 as YNNKEL (reference sequence). Deletions cut 0 bases from V and 0 bases from J, with 6 bases between. The length of the CDR3 is 14 residues. The CDR3 region has the DNA TGTGCCAGCAGCCAAGACCTATCCTCCTACGAGCAGTACTTC. It specifies CASSQDLSSYEQYF.

This clonotype was seen a few times. The chain employs TRBV7-3 and TRBJ2-3; 10 positions agree with TRBD2. The ends lost 6 bases at V and 4 bases at J; junction bases unmatched: 7. There are 15 residues in the CDR3. Germline CDR1 reads SGHTA; CDR2 reads FQGTGA. CDR3 in amino acids: CASSSGTSEPDTQYF. As DNA, the CDR3 is TGTGCCAGCAGTTCCGGGACTAGCGAGCCAGATACGCAGTATTTT.

The sample holds many counts of this clonotype. The V gene is TRBV20-1, the J gene TRBJ2-2, with 10 bases matching TRBD2. The J segment lost 7 bases and the V segment lost 6 bases, leaving 8 bases of the junction unmatched. The CDR3 extends over 14 amino acids. The germline V gene has CDR1 DFQATT and CDR2 SNEGSKA (reference sequence). CDR3: CSAASGRAFGELFF. For the CDR3, the DNA is TGCAGTGCCGCAAGCGGGAGGGCCTTCGGGGAGCTGTTTTTT.

In its sample, this clonotype was seen many times. The chain links TRBV5-1 to TRBJ2-2; 7 bases are a match to TRBD2. Germline V CDR1 and CDR2: SGHRS, YFSETQ. Trimming cost V 2 bases and J 0 bases; bases outside gene matches: 4. This CDR3 has 16 residues. CDR3 nucleotides: TGCGCCAGCAGCTTAACTAGCGCCCCGAACACCGGGGAGCTGTTTTTT. It codes for CASSLTSAPNTGELFF.

Worth noting for this clonotype: This may stem from a read error, because a much larger clone lies one nucleotide away. The chain is built from TRBV7-2 and TRBJ2-5; 12 bases map to TRBD2. Germline lookup yields CDR1 SGHTA and CDR2 FQGNSA. The CDR3 extends over 15 amino acids. The CDR3 sequence: CAGSRGLAGLETQYF. In DNA form, the CDR3 reads TGTGCCGGCAGCAGGGGACTAGCGGGTTTAGAGACCCAGTACTTC.

In this sample, this clonotype turned up a few times. The chain employs TRBV20-1 and TRBJ2-1; unclear D gene. The CDR3 spans 13 residues. The germline V gene has CDR1 DFQATT and CDR2 SNEGSKA (reference sequence). The ends were cut back, 1 base at V and 8 bases at J, with 12 bases in the middle. The chain's CDR3 is CSARATLLDEQFF. The CDR3 nucleotides read TGCAGTGCTAGAGCGACGTTATTGGATGAGCAGTTCTTC.

This clonotype appeared many times. The chain employs TRBV19 and TRBJ2-2, with D unclear. The CDR3 length is 14 residues. CDR1 is LNHDA, CDR2 SQIVND, per germline (reference sequence). The ends were cut back, 7 bases at V and 1 base at J, with 10 bases in the middle. CDR3 DNA: TGTGCCAGTACCTCCCTTCGGAACACCGGGGAGCTGTTTTTT. Encoded protein: CASTSLRNTGELFF.